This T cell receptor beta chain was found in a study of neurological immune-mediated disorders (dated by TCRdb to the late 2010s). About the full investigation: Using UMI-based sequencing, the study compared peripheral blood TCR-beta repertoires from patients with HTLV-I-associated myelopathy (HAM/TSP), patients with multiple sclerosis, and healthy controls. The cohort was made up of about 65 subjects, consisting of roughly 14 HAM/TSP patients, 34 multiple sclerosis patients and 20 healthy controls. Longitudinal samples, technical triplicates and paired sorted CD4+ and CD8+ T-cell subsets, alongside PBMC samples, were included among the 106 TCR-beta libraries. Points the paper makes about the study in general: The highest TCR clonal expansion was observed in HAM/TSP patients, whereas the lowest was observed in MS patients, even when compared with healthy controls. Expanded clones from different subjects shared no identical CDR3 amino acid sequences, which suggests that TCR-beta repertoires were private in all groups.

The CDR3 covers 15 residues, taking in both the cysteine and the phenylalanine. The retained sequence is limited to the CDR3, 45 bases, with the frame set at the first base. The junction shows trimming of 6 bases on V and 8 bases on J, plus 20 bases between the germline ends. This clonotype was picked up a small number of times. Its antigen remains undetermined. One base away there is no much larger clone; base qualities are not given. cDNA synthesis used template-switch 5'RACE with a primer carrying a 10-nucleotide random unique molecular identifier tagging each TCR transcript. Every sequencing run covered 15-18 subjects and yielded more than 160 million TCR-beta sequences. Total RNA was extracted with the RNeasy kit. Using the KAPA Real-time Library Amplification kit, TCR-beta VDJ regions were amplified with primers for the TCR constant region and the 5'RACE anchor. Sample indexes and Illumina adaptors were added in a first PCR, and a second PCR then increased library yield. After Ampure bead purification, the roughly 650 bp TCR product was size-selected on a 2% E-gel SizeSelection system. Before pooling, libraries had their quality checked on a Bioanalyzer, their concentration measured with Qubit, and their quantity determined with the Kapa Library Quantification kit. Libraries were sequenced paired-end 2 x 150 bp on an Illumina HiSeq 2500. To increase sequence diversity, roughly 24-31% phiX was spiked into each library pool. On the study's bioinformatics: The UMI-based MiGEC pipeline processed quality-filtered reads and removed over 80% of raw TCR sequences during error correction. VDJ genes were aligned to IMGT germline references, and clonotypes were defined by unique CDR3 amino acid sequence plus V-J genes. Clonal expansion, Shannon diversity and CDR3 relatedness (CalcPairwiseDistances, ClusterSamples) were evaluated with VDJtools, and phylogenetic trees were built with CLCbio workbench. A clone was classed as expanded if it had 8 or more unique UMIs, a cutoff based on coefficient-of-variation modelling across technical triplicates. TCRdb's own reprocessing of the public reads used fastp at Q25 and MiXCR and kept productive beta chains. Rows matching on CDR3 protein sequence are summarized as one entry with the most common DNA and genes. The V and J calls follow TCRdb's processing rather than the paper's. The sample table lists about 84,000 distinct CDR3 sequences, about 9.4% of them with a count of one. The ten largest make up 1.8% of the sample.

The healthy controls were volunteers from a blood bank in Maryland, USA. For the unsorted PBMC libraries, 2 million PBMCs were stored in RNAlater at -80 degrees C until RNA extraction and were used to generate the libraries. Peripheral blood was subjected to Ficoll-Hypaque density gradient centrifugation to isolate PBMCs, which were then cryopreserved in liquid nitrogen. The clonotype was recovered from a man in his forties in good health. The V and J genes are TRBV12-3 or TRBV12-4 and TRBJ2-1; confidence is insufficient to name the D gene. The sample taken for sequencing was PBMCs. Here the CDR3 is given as CASRREIAVRDEQFF. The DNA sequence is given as TGTGCCAGCAGGCGTGAGATAGCTGTCCGGGATGAGCAGTTCTTC.